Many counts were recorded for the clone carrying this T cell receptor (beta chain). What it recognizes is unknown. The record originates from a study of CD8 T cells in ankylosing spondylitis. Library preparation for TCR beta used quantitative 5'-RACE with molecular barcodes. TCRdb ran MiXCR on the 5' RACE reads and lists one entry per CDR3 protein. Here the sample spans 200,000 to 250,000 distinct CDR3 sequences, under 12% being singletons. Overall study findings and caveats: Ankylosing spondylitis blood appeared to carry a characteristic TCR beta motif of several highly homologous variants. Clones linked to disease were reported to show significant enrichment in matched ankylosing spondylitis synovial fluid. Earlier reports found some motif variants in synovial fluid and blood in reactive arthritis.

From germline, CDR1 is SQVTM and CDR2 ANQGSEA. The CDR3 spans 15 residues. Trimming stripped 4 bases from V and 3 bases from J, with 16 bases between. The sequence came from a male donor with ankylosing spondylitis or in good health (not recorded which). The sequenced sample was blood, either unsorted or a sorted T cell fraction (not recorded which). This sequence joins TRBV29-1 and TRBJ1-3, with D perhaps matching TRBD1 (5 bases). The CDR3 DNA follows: TGCAGCGTTGTAATCAGCGGGGACGGTGGAAACACCATATATTTT. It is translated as CSVVISGDGGNTIYF. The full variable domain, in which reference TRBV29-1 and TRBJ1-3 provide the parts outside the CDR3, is SAVISQKPSRDICQRGTSLTIQCQVDSQVTMMFWYRQQPGQSLTLIATANQGSEATYESGFVIDKFPISRPNLTFSTLTVSNMSPEDSSIYLCSVVISGDGGNTIYFGEGSWLTVV.